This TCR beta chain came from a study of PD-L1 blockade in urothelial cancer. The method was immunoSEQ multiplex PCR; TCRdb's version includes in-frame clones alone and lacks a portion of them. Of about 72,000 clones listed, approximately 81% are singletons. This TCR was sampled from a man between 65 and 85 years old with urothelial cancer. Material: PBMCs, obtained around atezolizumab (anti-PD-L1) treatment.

The CDR3 coding sequence is TGTGCCAGCAGCGTAGAACACAGCATGAACACTGAAGCTTTCTTT. It is translated as CASSVEHSMNTEAFF. J is TRBJ1-1 and V is TRBV9; D remains unclear. The CDR3 has 15 residues. Germline CDR1 is SGDLS and CDR2 is YYNGEE. V shed 0 bases and J shed 0 bases, with 9 bases lying between them. The complete variable domain, with remaining parts taken from reference TRBV9 and TRBJ1-1, reads DSGVTQTPKHLITATGQRVTLRCSPRSGDLSVYWYQQSLDQGLQFLIQYYNGEERAKGNILERFSAQQFPDLHSELNLSSLELGDSALYFCASSVEHSMNTEAFFGQGTRLTVV.